This TCR beta chain was sequenced for a study of cytomegalovirus exposure and HLA in healthy donors. CDR3 length: 13 residues. The V and J ends lost 5 bases and 1 base respectively, with 8 bases between them. Germline V CDR1 and CDR2: KGHSH, LQKENI. PCR primers comprised 60 Vbeta and 13 Jbeta primers. Method: immunoSEQ multiplex PCR; TCRdb's copy keeps in-frame clones and lacks some. The sample contains around 150,000 clones, about three quarters of which appear only once. Material: PBMCs. The chain has TRBV18 and TRBJ1-1; D is undetermined. This TCR was sampled from a woman in her forties in good health and CMV-seronegative. In nucleotides, the CDR3 is TGTGCCAGCTCAGCGGGGAAGAACACTGAAGCTTTCTTT. Its translation: CASSAGKNTEAFF.